The 18 T cell receptor beta chains below were found in one sample sequenced in a study of T cells in Graves' hyperthyroidism and ophthalmopathy. From RNA transcripts, TCR beta CDR3 regions were amplified. The study used the HTBI primer set for a first-round RT-PCR of the TCR CDR3. Via MiXCR, TCRdb re-called the multiplex PCR reads, giving one row per CDR3 protein. There are 300,000 to 450,000 distinct CDR3 sequences in the sample; about 18% occur only once, and more than 30% lies in the top ten. The sequenced sample consisted of blood. The receptor set was obtained from a woman aged 30 to 39 with Graves' hyperthyroidism that later progressed to Graves' ophthalmopathy.

Ten or more counts support this clonotype. The V call is TRBV6-1, the J call TRBJ2-7; D is perhaps TRBD1 (8 bases). V shed 7 bases and J shed 4 bases, with 26 bases lying between them. Germline assignment: CDR1 MNHNS and CDR2 SASEGT. This CDR3 has 17 amino acids. The CDR3 coding sequence is TGTGCCAGCACGGCCAGGGGGCATGGGGGAGGGCGATACGAGCAGTACTTC. Translated, it gives CASTARGHGGGRYEQYF.

This clonotype was seen at least ten times. The chain carries TRBV27 and TRBJ2-3; D remains ambiguous. The CDR3 length is 13 residues. Trimming pared 3 bases from V and 4 bases from J, leaving 8 bases between. The germline V gene has CDR1 MNHEY and CDR2 SMNVEV (reference sequence). Here the CDR3 DNA reads TGTGCCAGCAGTTTTTTAGCCTCAGATACGCAGTATTTT. Protein product: CASSFLASDTQYF.

This chain links TRBV15 with TRBJ1-2; D remains unclear. The V end was cut by 2 bases, the J end by 4 bases, with 11 bases between. This CDR3 region has 14 residues. Germline V gene lookup returns CDR1 LNHNV and CDR2 YYDKDF (reference sequence). The CDR3 here is CATSRQLGPYGYTF. As DNA, the CDR3 is TGTGCCACCAGCAGACAACTGGGCCCCTATGGCTACACCTTC.

About this clonotype: At one of its ends the junction is not consistent with the germline gene, which may arise from a read error. The V gene is TRBV10-3, the J gene TRBJ2-7; D ambiguous. The CDR3 loop spans 12 amino acids. Germline CDR1 ENHRY, CDR2 SYGVKD. CDR3 nucleotide sequence: TGTGCCACCAGTGAGTCGTCGATGGAGCAGTACTTC. Translating it yields CATSESSMEQYF.

At least ten counts were recorded for this clonotype. The chain recombines TRBV5-1 with TRBJ2-7; D gene ambiguous. The CDR3 loop spans 14 amino acids. Germline V lookup: CDR1 SGHRS, CDR2 YFSETQ. V was trimmed by 2 bases and J by 0 bases, leaving 9 bases between them. The CDR3 DNA reads TGCGCCAGCAGCTTCGGCAGTAACTCCTACGAGCAGTACTTC. This codes for CASSFGSNSYEQYF.

In this sample, this clonotype turned up many times. The J gene is TRBJ2-6, the V gene TRBV12-3 or TRBV12-4; 8 bases line up with TRBD2. CDR3 size: 16 residues. The V and J ends lost 11 bases and 4 bases, in that order; junction bases with no gene match: 13. CDR3 nucleotide sequence: TGTGCCTCAGCACGGCGGGGGGCCTCAGGGGCCAACGTCCTGACTTTC. Encoded protein: CASARRGASGANVLTF.

This clonotype showed up just a few times. V and J are TRBV30 and TRBJ1-1, with unresolved D. Trimming removed 1 base from V and 3 bases from J, with 12 bases in between. The CDR3 has 14 amino acids. Germline V gene data show CDR1 as GTSNPN and CDR2 as SVGIG (reference sequence). CDR3 loop: CAWSDLGADTEAFF. DNA for the CDR3: TGTGCCTGGAGTGACCTCGGAGCGGACACTGAAGCTTTCTTT.

This clonotype was seen many times. J is TRBJ1-1 and V is TRBV29-1; 7 positions agree with TRBD1. V dropped 4 bases and J dropped 4; count of bases not matched to a gene: 12. In germline, CDR1 is SQVTM, CDR2 ANQGSEA. The CDR3 has 15 residues. CDR3 region: CSVARGRLKGTEAFF. CDR3 sequence (DNA): TGCAGCGTTGCGAGGGGGCGCCTAAAGGGCACTGAAGCTTTCTTT.

There are many counts of this clonotype. The rearrangement joins TRBV2 to TRBJ1-5, with D tentatively TRBD1 (6 bases). Trimming removed 5 bases at V and 1 base at J, with 15 bases between. This CDR3 spans 16 amino acids. Germline values: CDR1 SNHLY, CDR2 FYNNEI. The CDR3 DNA is TGTGCCAGCAGTAAGGACAGCTCCCTGAGCAATCAGCCCCAGCATTTT. Protein: CASSKDSSLSNQPQHF.

This clonotype came up a few times. The chain employs TRBV7-2 and TRBJ2-7, with TRBD2 matching 10 bases. From germline, CDR1 is SGHTA and CDR2 FQGNSA. The CDR3 runs to 15 residues. With V trimmed by 1 base and J by 5 bases, 5 bases remained unmatched. CDR3 coding DNA: TGTGCCAGCAGCTTAGGACTAGCGGGCCCGGACGAGCAGTACTTC. Translating it yields CASSLGLAGPDEQYF.

The chain couples TRBV19 to TRBJ1-2, with D possibly being TRBD1 (6 bases). Germline values: CDR1 LNHDA, CDR2 SQIVND (reference sequence). CDR3 size: 12 residues. V was pared by 10 bases and J by 0 bases, with 9 bases between. CDR3 sequence reads: CATRTANYGYTF. CDR3 coding DNA: TGTGCCACCAGGACAGCTAACTATGGCTACACCTTC.

This clonotype was counted ten times or more. The chain recombines TRBV27 with TRBJ1-4, with 7 bases that match TRBD1. The germline V gene has CDR1 MNHEY and CDR2 SMNVEV (reference sequence). This CDR3 contains 14 residues. V trimming: 4 bases; J trimming: 7 bases; junction bases outside the gene matches: 6. DNA for the CDR3: TGTGCCAGCAGTTCTCTAGGGACAGTTGAAAAACTGTTTTTT. Protein sequence: CASSSLGTVEKLFF.

The V gene is TRBV6-2 or TRBV6-3, the J gene TRBJ1-6; perhaps TRBD1 as D (6 bases). Trimming took 6 bases from V and 9 from J, leaving 15 bases between them. The CDR3 contains 14 residues. Per the germline V gene, CDR1 is MNHEY and CDR2 is SVGEGT. The CDR3: CASRTGLDASPLHF. CDR3 coding DNA: TGTGCCAGCAGAACAGGGCTAGACGCTTCACCCCTCCACTTT.

This clonotype was counted many times. This chain connects TRBV7-9 to TRBJ1-6; D remains ambiguous. Germline CDR1 and CDR2: SEHNR and FQNEAQ (reference sequence). V was clipped by 2 bases and J by 7 bases, with 3 bases between them. The CDR3 loop spans 12 amino acids. For the CDR3, the DNA is TGTGCCAGCAGCTTACGGAATTCACCCCTCCACTTT. Its translation: CASSLRNSPLHF.

This clonotype has just a few counts. The chain employs TRBV5-4 and TRBJ2-7; TRBD2 is a possible D gene (6 bases). Trimming removed 4 bases at V and 7 bases at J, with 21 bases between. The CDR3 is made up of 15 amino acids. Looked up from germline, CDR1 is SGHNT and CDR2 is YYREEE (reference sequence). The CDR3 protein is CASSPGAGGVWEQYF. The CDR3 DNA sequence: TGTGCCAGCAGCCCCGGGGCGGGCGGGGTGTGGGAGCAGTACTTC.

The gene calls are TRBV11-2 and TRBJ2-1; either TRBD1 or TRBD2 may fit D (6 bases each). The CDR3 is 13 residues long. In germline, CDR1 is SGHAT, CDR2 FQNNGV. V lost 9 bases, J lost 8 bases, and 17 bases lay in between. CDR3 sequence (DNA): TGTGCCAGTCAGGGGAGGATTGCGGATGAGCAGTTCTTC. It is translated as CASQGRIADEQFF.

Ten or more counts support this clonotype. The chain carries TRBV19 and TRBJ1-1, with D possibly matching TRBD1 (5 bases). Germline V CDR1 and CDR2: LNHDA, SQIVND (reference sequence). V gave up 4 bases and J gave up 0 bases, with 15 bases separating them. This CDR3 region has 16 residues. The CDR3 DNA reads as TGTGCCAGTAGTACTCGGGACCGACTACTGAACACTGAAGCTTTCTTT. It encodes CASSTRDRLLNTEAFF.

This clonotype appeared a few times. The rearrangement links TRBV6-1 to TRBJ2-1; 9 bases map to TRBD2. The germline CDR1 and CDR2 sequences are MNHNS and SASEGT. After removal of 2 bases from V and 4 bases from J, the junction contained 9 bases not matched to a gene. The CDR3 sequence is 17 residues long. CDR3 region: CASSESGSGGNYNEQFF. DNA of the CDR3: TGTGCCAGCAGTGAATCGGGCAGCGGGGGGAATTACAATGAGCAGTTCTTC.